This paragraph covers one T cell receptor beta chain sequence. The sample is drawn from a study of blood T cell repertoires in COVID-19. As for the study in general: Samples representing acute and convalescent COVID-19 were sourced from the United States, Italy and Spain. PBMCs, B-cell-depleted T cells, or T cells were the source of the cDNA or gDNA that made up the material.

CDR1 ENHRY and CDR2 SYGVKD come from the germline V gene. The CDR3 runs to 15 residues. Trimming pared 4 bases from V and 2 bases from J, leaving 14 bases between. Original processing notes: The assay estimated nucleated cells by amplifying reference gene primers. Method: immunoSEQ multiplex PCR; TCRdb's copy keeps in-frame clones and lacks some. That table furnishes V, J and clone size, whereas the DNA furnished D and trimming. In the table there are some 150,000 clones, over 80% of which are singletons. The chain recombines TRBV10-3 with TRBJ1-2; D perhaps matches TRBD1 (5 bases). The sequenced material came from peripheral blood. This sequence was found in a woman aged 45 to 65 with acute or convalescent COVID-19. CDR3 bases: TGTGCCATCAGTGGACAGCCCCTGATGAACTATGGCTACACCTTC. As protein: CAISGQPLMNYGYTF.